A selection of T cell receptor beta chains follows, all from one sample in a study of a mutant IDH1 vaccine in newly diagnosed glioma. Which antigens these TCRs recognize remains unknown. Some clones are missing from TCRdb's copy, which holds only in-frame ones; the method was immunoSEQ multiplex PCR. The table records about 38,000 clones, more than 75% of them present only once. Here the sequenced sample was PBMCs, taken from a glioma patient whose treatment included an IDH1 peptide vaccine. All receptors derive from a man between 40 and 49 years old with glioma. The CDR3 runs from the conserved cysteine through the conserved F or W.

J	V	CDR3
TRBJ2-2	TRBV5-1	CATQGPGWPGELFF
TRBJ1-3	TRBV30	CAWRTTSHSGNTIYF
TRBJ1-1	TRBV7-9	CASSFRQGPNTEAFF
TRBJ2-3	TRBV2	CASTRDRRSTDTQYF
TRBJ1-3	TRBV6-5	CASSLKGDGNTIYF
TRBJ1-2	TRBV30	CAWSVIATGSSNYGYTF
TRBJ2-6	TRBV19	CASMGLRGANVLTF
TRBJ2-5	TRBV12-5	CASGRGTSGGQETQYF
TRBJ1-2	TRBV9	CASSAEGLGYGYTF
TRBJ2-7	TRBV30	CAWSLGVRDEQYF
TRBJ2-7	TRBV29-1	CSVKGGGTLYEQYF
TRBJ2-7	TRBV4-2	CASSDRAPSYEQYF
TRBJ2-5	TRBV7-7	CASSLDGPGGETQYF
TRBJ1-5	TRBV10-3	CAISIQGSNQPQHF
TRBJ2-4	TRBV18	CASSPRTGGVKNIQYF
TRBJ1-3	TRBV5-6	CASSLSDRDPGNTIYF
TRBJ1-2	TRBV9	CASSVTQWAISF
TRBJ2-6	TRBV19	CASSEELSSGANVLTF
TRBJ1-2	TRBV18	CASSPIPGGAGTF
TRBJ1-2	TRBV7-8	CASSLNWQLYGYTF
TRBJ1-6	TRBV19	CASGGTGVGNSPLHF
TRBJ2-1	TRBV18	CASSPTRVEQFF
TRBJ2-1	TRBV5-1	CASSLEGGPYNEQFF
TRBJ2-5	TRBV10-3	CAISGPVGQETQYF
TRBJ1-2	TRBV18	CASSPRTEDGYTF
TRBJ1-6	TRBV27	CASRSYRGAVNSPLHF
TRBJ2-3	TRBV10-2	CASSELLAGGTDTQYF
TRBJ2-6	TRBV29-1	CSVDVGGIHGSGANVLTF
TRBJ1-1	TRBV19	CASTLGGSFKNTEAFF